Listed below are T cell receptor beta chains from one sample, sequenced in a study of blood T cell repertoires in COVID-19. Data came from immunoSEQ multiplex PCR; TCRdb stores just in-frame clones and leaves some out. This repertoire shows about 150,000 clones, 87% found once; its top ten account for approximately 6.1%. The sequencing sample was made of peripheral blood. These receptors came from an elderly man with acute or convalescent COVID-19. Both conserved end residues are trimmed from each CDR3. The order of the fields is CDR3 protein, J gene, V gene, D gene. D genes are given only for firm matches.

ASSQGTGPNTEAF,TRBJ1-1,TRBV3-1/TRBV3-2,TRBD1
ASSAPSGSSYNEQF,TRBJ2-1,TRBV9,TRBD2
ASGRLAGVRNEQF,TRBJ2-1,TRBV27,TRBD2
AISESKGTTSDKNIQY,TRBJ2-4,TRBV10-3,-
ASTGKPQH,TRBJ1-5,TRBV27,-
ASSLVGTSGTDTQY,TRBJ2-3,TRBV7-2,TRBD2
ASSFRGESTEAF,TRBJ1-1,TRBV27,-
ASSGSLAGDLTQY,TRBJ2-3,TRBV2,TRBD2
SVGGGQGYNTEAF,TRBJ1-1,TRBV29-1,TRBD1
ASSPHQGKYGYT,TRBJ1-2,TRBV28,-
ASSSSVDRAGYSGANVLT,TRBJ2-6,TRBV27,-
ASSQMQGELRNTIY,TRBJ1-3,TRBV7-8,TRBD1
TSRPRDRKNTGELF,TRBJ2-2,TRBV1,-
ASKPGGGEQY,TRBJ2-7,TRBV6-5,TRBD1
ASRPPGGRVHTEAF,TRBJ1-1,TRBV28,-
ASTPTVLNTEAF,TRBJ1-1,TRBV2,-
ASSLLGGRNIQY,TRBJ2-4,TRBV28,-
ASSPPGRPYEQY,TRBJ2-7,TRBV7-2,-
SASLRGHRLAGEKQETQY,TRBJ2-5,TRBV20-1,TRBD2
ASRRTGDQPQH,TRBJ1-5,TRBV2,TRBD1
AWSVLAGGSGNTIY,TRBJ1-3,TRBV30,TRBD1
AWSRGGHYEQY,TRBJ2-7,TRBV30,-
ASRPLVTGNEQF,TRBJ2-1,TRBV6-5,-
ASSPTTGENQPQH,TRBJ1-5,TRBV18,TRBD1
AWSGGRGVGNTIY,TRBJ1-3,TRBV30,TRBD1
ASSEAPGTGWADTQY,TRBJ2-3,TRBV6-1,TRBD1
ASSQWGTQSSGNTIY,TRBJ1-3,TRBV3-1/TRBV3-2,-
ASSLPGLAGAKEGYNEQF,TRBJ2-1,TRBV5-1,TRBD2
SARLATHNEQF,TRBJ2-1,TRBV29-1,TRBD2
ASSQTSGSYNEQF,TRBJ2-1,TRBV14,TRBD2